Given below is one T cell receptor beta chain in context. Its antigen is unknown. Base quality data are lacking; no much larger clone is found one base away. The entry originates in a study of cytomegalovirus exposure and HLA in healthy donors (dated by TCRdb to about 2017). For the wider study: According to an earlier analysis of a few hundred of the donors, some 180 million T cells yielded 90 million to 130 million unique TCR beta sequences and 276 Gb of sequence data. Of the roughly 400 genotyped donors, over 65% fell in the genetic ancestry cluster associated with self-reported Caucasian donors. In a later analysis, previously published TCR beta repertoires from several hundred donors were re-analyzed and high-resolution HLA genotyping was added so that TCR occurrence patterns could be studied. The aim of the study was to test whether cataloging public T cell receptors could identify signatures of past pathogen exposure. Donor age, sex, ethnicity and CMV serostatus were compiled alongside the repertoire data. In the later analysis, no new phenotypic data were used to find candidate immune exposures; instead, reliance was placed on TCR beta sequences and their occurrence across donors. Genome-wide SNP genotypes for about 55% of the roughly 670 donors were used in a later genetic analysis, which treated that subset as a discovery cohort. Class I and class II HLA loci were covered by the typing at four-digit resolution. The T cell repertoires of some 670 subjects were profiled by immunosequencing and related to cytomegalovirus serostatus. Typing coverage differed by locus: A, B, C, DRB1 and DQB1 were typed in roughly 629-630 donors, DQA1 in roughly 500, DPA1 in over 600, and DPB1 in just under 490. To predict cytomegalovirus infection status, the study combined high-throughput TCR immunosequencing, statistical association of individual TCRs with disease status, and machine learning. Along with the roughly 710-subject first cohort, a separate validation cohort of over a hundred different subjects was used. Across 398 genotyped donors of the cohort, an average of roughly 250,000 unique TCR beta nucleotide sequences per donor were sequenced, and 15% to 20% of those sequences were non-productive. Approximately 300 gigabases of sequencing data and around 87 million unique TCR sequences were included in an early release covering over 600 HLA-typed donors. To decide whether each TCR beta V gene segment behaved as functional or pseudogenic, an earlier analysis of some 580 of the donors relied on high-throughput TCR beta sequencing. Every repertoire in the discovery cohort had been generated on one and the same sequencing platform. Several DR-DQ haplotypes were treated as single units for association and clustering because of strong linkage in the cohort.

The research as a whole found: Correlated functional status among segregating V segments might be attributable to linkage disequilibrium, but an unknown experimental factor could not be ruled out. The study listed 150 to 200 TCR beta chains as associated with cytomegalovirus. A further reported finding was that TCR beta sequences accurately predicted the HLA-A and HLA-B alleles for most subjects in the first cohort. In a later analysis, HLA-associated TCR beta chains were found to be more clonally expanded and to have lower generation probabilities than equally common non-associated chains. An earlier analysis of several hundred of the donors showed that most TCR beta V segments appeared in productive rearrangements either about 87% or about 30% of the time, which broadly matched IMGT annotations. While some public TCRs were present in many individuals, most TCR sequences turned up only very rarely across donors. In a later genetic analysis, a missense DCLRE1C variant was associated with V-gene and J-gene trimming of TCR beta chains, and the association was replicated in an independent cohort. The sequencing pipeline was judged likely to have produced a cluster of highly shared sequence variants as a technical artifact. In a later analysis, most CMV-associated TCR beta chains were found to appear HLA-restricted, with HLA associations seemingly driven largely by CMV exposure. Strong co-occurrence of HLA alleles, especially DR and DQ, made assigning TCR associations to individual alleles difficult. Compared with the approximately 700-donor mean, donors in an Asian-associated ancestry cluster had fewer N-insertions in productive TCRs, according to a later genetic analysis. In a later analysis, several top co-occurrence clusters were reported to appear linked to parvovirus B19, influenza, CMV and Epstein-Barr virus. The classifier was reported to diagnose cytomegalovirus status with high specificity and sensitivity in both the original cohort and the validation cohort. Roughly uniform sequencing depth across donors was assumed in presence/absence analyses, although this assumption may not hold. It was suggested by the authors that the approach could potentially be generalized to other disease states and immunological phenotypes. At a false discovery rate of 0.05, a later analysis linked roughly 17,000 TCR beta sequences to specific HLA alleles. In vitro tests confirmed that a few of the cytomegalovirus-associated TCR beta chains recognize cytomegalovirus antigens. In this cohort, only TCR beta chains were sequenced, and detectable features were limited by the absence of alpha or paired-chain data. Some IMGT-functional V segments, including TRBV6-2 and TRBV6-3, could not be distinguished by the 87-base-pair reads and were therefore excluded. Over 15 rarely observed V segments, including chromosome 9 orphons, were excluded from the earlier analysis of almost 600 of the donors because counts were too low. A later analysis found that TCR association rates varied across HLA loci, with DRB1 alleles showing the most associated TCRs and HLA-C alleles the fewest. CMV serostatus was the only immune exposure information available for the cohort. HLA typing was unavailable for some donors at each locus, so association tests used only the typed subset.

The cohort was made up of 666 healthy bone marrow donors. All cohort members were sampled while nominally healthy, although unrecorded immune exposures were likely present. The donor was CMV seronegative and belonged to the group of around 400 seronegative cohort members. Each donor provided a peripheral blood sample, and peripheral blood mononuclear cells were used for TCR beta sequencing. The Qiagen DNeasy Blood Extraction Kit was used to extract genomic DNA from the blood cell samples. The protocol used for the library was the immunoSEQ multiplex PCR assay. The multiplex PCR relied on a mix of 60 forward primers for TCR Vbeta segments and 13 reverse primers for TCR Jbeta segments. The CDR3 region of rearranged TCR beta genes was amplified from genomic DNA by a multiplex PCR assay. The Illumina HiSeq System was used to sequence the amplified TCR beta libraries as 87-base-pair reads. In the paper's pipeline: Across the roughly 600 repertoires, a later analysis counted approximately 75 million unique TCR beta chains, roughly 11 million of which were shared by at least two donors. Raw reads were error-corrected and collapsed into unique sequences by a nearest-neighbor algorithm in which closely related sequences were merged to remove PCR and sequencing errors. V, D and J gene segments were assigned by aligning CDR3 sequences to IMGT reference sequences. For a sequence to be retained, at least a six-nucleotide match to both a V gene segment and a J gene segment was required. Rearrangements were called productive when the CDR3 lacked stop codons and stayed in frame with V and J; all others were non-productive. Following IMGT convention, CDR3 was defined as the stretch from the second conserved V-encoded cysteine up to the conserved J-encoded phenylalanine. In an earlier analysis of around 600 of the donors, sequences lacking an unambiguous match to a single V gene segment were excluded. An earlier analysis of fewer than 650 of the donors classified V segments as functional when productive rearrangements were above 56.7% and as segregating when the standard deviation between donors was above 5%. A statistical classification framework was built for diagnosing cytomegalovirus status from the catalog of TCR beta chain sequences. In a later analysis, V and J genes were assigned by comparing TCR nucleotide sequences against IMGT/GENE-DB human TR gene sequences. In a later analysis, CDR3 sequences and most-parsimonious VDJ recombination scenarios were assigned using the TCRdist pipeline. In a later analysis, each TCR beta chain was defined by its CDR3 amino acid sequence together with its V-gene family, and reads without a unique V-gene family were excluded. A later analysis removed several hundred highly shared, low-generation-probability nucleotide sequences to deal with suspected cross-contamination and a sequencing artifact. In a later analysis, a clonal expansion index for each public chain was calculated from normalized within-repertoire ranks of inferred template counts. A later analysis computed generation probabilities with a VDJ recombination model fitted to out-of-frame rearrangements, and checked the results against IGoR. Hypergeometric tests were used in a later analysis to score TCR-TCR, TCR-HLA and TCR-CMV co-occurrence, with a repertoire-size bias correction applied to the TCR pairs. A later analysis estimated false discovery rates by permuting HLA or CMV assignments 20 times. In a later analysis, co-occurring TCRs were grouped using DBSCAN, with TCRdist sequence similarity added in when clustering inside HLA-allele-positive subsets. Repertoires with fewer than 30,000 or more than 120,000 public chains were left out of co-occurrence clustering, as were a few repertoires with anomalous nucleotide sharing. TCRdb limited this immuneACCESS table to in-frame rearrangements with V and J called. A share of clones is missing; checked studies link under half to unresolved V genes, and the rest is unexplained. V and J calls and clone size come straight from that table; D and trimming were deduced from the DNA. This sample gives 200,000 or so clones in total; 82% of them show up just once. Jointly, the top ten make up roughly 0.095% of the sample.

Reading from cysteine to phenylalanine, the CDR3 counts 16 amino acids. Only the CDR3 DNA stays, 48 bases, in frame from base 1. Unmatched junction bases come to 12, with V trimmed by 3 bases and J by 6 bases. According to the germline V gene, CDR1 reads SGHRS and CDR2 reads YFSETQ. The TCR originated in a boy aged 2 to 10 in good health and CMV-seronegative. In this chain, TRBV5-1 is recombined with TRBJ2-5; TRBD1 lines up with 9 middle nucleotides. The sample consisted of PBMCs. This receptor carries the CDR3 CASSSNGQGLWQTQYF. Here is the DNA: TGCGCCAGCAGCTCGAACGGACAGGGGTTATGGCAGACCCAGTACTTC.